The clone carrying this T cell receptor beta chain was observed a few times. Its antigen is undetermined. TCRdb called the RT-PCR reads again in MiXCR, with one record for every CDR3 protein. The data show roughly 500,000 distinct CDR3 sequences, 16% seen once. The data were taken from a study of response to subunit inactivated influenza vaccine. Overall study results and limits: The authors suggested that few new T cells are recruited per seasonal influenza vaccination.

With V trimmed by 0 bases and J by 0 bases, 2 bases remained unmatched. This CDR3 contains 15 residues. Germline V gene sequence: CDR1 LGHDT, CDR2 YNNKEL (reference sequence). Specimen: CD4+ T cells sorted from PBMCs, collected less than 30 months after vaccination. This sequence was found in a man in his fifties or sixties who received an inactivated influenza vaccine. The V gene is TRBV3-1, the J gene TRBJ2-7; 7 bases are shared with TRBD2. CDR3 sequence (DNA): TGTGCCAGCAGCCAAGACGGGGGGAACTCCTACGAGCAGTACTTC. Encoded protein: CASSQDGGNSYEQYF.